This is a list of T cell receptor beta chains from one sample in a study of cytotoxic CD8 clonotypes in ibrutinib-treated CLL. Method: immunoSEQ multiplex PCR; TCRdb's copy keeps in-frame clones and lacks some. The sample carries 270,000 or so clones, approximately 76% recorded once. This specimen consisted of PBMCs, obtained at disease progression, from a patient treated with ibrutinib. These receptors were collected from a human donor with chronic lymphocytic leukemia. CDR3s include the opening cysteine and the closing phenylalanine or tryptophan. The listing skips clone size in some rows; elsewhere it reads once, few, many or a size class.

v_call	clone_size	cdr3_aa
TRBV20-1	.	CSARGRHEQYF
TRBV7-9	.	CASSLGPRELFF
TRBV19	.	CASAHRGYGYTF
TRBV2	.	CASSTRDKIF
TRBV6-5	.	CASSFRAPRVETQYF
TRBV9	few	CASSASGFGELFF
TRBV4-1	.	CASSQGTDQPQHF
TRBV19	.	CASSIFQANEQFF
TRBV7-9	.	CASSPDSSRDEQYF
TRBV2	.	CASTRTGRNTEAFF
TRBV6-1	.	CASNRGSNQPQHF
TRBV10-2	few	CASRRGQSSTDTQYF
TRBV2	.	CASSLDRGGTGELFF
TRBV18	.	CASSPATGGYEQYF
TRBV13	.	CASSYRGNQPQHF
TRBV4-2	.	CASRSNAYNEQFF
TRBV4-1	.	CASSQAQGAGTEAFF
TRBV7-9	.	CASSRRGGETQYF
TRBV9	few	CASSVRGAEGNF
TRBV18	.	CASSTFLGHESTEAFF
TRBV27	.	CASSLTGGRLETQYF
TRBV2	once	CASYGGTPYEQYF
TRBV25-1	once	CASSEWGKNTEAFF
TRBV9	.	CASSGDSLSGNTIYF
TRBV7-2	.	CASSLALTDTQYF
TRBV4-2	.	CASGPLAAYNEQFF
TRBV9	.	CASSGPLGHHSGNTIYF
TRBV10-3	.	CAIKGRGTDTQYF
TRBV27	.	CASSFKRQGVQNSPLHF
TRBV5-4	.	CASSRGPSDEQYF
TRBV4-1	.	CASSFDRGNTIYF
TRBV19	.	CASSMKARGNYGYTF
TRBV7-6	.	CASRTGNSPLHF
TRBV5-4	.	CASSLRQLQNNYGYTF
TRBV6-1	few	CASSDNRGGYGYTF
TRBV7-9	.	CASRLGHNYGYTF
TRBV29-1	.	CSVRDRVDGYTF
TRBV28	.	CASSLLPGGDNEQFF
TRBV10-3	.	CAISEGQGEKLFF
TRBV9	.	CASSVGKASFTDTQYF
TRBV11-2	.	CASSPRRDPKNIQYF
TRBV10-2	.	CASSVRVPGELFF